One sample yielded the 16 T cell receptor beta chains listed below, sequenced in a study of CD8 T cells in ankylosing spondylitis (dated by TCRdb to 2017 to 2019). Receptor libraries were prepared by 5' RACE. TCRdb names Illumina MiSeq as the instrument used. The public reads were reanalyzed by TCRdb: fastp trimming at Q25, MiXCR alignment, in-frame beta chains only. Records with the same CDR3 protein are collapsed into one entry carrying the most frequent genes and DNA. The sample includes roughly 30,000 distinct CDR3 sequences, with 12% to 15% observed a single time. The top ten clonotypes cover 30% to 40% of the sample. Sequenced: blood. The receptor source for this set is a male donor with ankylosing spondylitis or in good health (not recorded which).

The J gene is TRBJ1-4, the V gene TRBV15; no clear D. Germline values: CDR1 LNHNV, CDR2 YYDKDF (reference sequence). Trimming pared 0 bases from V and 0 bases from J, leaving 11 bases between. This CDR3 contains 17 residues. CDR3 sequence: CATSRDLYDATNEKLFF. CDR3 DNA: TGTGCCACCAGCAGAGATCTGTATGACGCAACTAATGAAAAACTGTTTTTT.

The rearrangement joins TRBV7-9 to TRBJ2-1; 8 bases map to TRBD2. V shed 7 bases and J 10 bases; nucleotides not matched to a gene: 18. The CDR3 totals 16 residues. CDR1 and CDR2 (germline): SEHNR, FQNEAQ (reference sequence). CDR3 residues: CASKSVFGREGREQFF. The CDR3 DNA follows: TGTGCCAGCAAGTCTGTTTTTGGCCGGGAGGGCCGGGAGCAGTTCTTC.

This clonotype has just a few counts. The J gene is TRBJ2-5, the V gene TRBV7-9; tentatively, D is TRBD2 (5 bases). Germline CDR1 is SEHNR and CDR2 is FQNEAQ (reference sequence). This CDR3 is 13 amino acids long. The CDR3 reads CATQPAGEETQYF. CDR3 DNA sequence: TGTGCAACGCAGCCTGCCGGGGAAGAGACCCAGTACTTC.

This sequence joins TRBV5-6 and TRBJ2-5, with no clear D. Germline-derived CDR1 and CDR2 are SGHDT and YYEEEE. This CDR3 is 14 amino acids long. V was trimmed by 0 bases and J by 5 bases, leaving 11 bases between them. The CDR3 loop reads CASSLAGSGETQYF. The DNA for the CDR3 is TGTGCCAGCAGCTTGGCCGGTAGTGGGGAGACCCAGTACTTC.

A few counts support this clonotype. The CDR3 DNA follows: TGTGCCAGCAGTCCGGCAGGGCCTTATCAGCCCCAGCATTTT. Its translation is CASSPAGPYQPQHF. V gene TRBV2 combines with J gene TRBJ1-5, with D perhaps TRBD1 (5 bases). V shed 5 bases and J shed 5 bases, with 13 bases lying between them. The CDR3 has 14 amino acids. Germline assignment: CDR1 SNHLY and CDR2 FYNNEI.

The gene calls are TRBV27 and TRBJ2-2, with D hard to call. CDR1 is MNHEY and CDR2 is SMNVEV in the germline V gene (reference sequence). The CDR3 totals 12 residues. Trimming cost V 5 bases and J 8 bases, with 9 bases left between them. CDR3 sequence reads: CASSHIGGELFF. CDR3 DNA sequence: TGTGCCAGCAGTCACATTGGTGGGGAGCTGTTTTTT.

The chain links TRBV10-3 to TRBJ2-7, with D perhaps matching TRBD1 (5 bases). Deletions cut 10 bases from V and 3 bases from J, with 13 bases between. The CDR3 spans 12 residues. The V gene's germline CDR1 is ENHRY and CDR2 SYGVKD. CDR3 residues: CASSMTDYEQYV. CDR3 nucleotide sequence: TGTGCCAGCTCAATGACAGACTACGAGCAGTACGTC.

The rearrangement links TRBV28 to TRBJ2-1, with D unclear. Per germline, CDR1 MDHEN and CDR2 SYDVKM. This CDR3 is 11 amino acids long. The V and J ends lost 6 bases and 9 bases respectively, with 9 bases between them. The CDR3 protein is CASSSDIEQFF. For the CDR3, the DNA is TGTGCCAGCAGCTCCGACATTGAGCAGTTCTTC.

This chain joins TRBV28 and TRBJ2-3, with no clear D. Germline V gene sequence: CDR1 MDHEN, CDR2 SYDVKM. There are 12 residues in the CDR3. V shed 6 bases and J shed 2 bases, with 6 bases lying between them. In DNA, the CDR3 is TGTGCCAGCAGGCCTCACACAGATACGCAGTATTTT. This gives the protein CASRPHTDTQYF.

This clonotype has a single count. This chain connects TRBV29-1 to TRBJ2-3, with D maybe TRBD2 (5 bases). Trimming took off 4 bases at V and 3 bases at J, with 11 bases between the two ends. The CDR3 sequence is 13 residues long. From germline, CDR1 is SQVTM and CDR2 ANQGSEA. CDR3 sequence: CSVAEGGTDTQYF. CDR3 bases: TGCAGCGTTGCGGAAGGAGGAACAGATACGCAGTATTTT.

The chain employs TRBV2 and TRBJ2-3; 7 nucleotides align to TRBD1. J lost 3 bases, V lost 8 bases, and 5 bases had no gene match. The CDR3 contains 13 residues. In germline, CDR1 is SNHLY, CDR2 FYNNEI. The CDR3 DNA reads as TGTGCCAGCGGGGGACAGTTAACAGATACGCAGTATTTT. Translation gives CASGGQLTDTQYF.

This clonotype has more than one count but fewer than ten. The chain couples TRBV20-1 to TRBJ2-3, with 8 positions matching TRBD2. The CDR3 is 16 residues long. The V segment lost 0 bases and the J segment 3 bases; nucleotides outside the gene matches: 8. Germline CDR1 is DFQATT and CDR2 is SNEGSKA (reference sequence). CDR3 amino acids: CSARDPRGLGTDTQYF. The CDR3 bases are TGCAGTGCTAGAGATCCCCGGGGACTAGGGACAGATACGCAGTATTTT.

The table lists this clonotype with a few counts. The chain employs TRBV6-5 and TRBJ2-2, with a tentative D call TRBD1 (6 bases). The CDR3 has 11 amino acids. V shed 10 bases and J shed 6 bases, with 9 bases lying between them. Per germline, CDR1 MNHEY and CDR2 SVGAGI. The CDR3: CATNRAGELFF. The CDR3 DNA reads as TGTGCCACCAACAGGGCCGGGGAGCTGTTTTTT.

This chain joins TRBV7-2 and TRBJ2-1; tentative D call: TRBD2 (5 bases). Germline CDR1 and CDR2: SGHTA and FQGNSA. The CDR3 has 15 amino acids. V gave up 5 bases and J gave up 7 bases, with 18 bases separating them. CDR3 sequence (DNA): TGTGCCAGCAGCATCTCCGACTACCTCGGGAATGAGCAGTTCTTC. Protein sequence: CASSISDYLGNEQFF.

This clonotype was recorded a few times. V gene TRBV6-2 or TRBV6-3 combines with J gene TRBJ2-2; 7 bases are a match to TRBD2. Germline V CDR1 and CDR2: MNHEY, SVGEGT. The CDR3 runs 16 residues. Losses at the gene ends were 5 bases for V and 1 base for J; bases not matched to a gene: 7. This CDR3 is CASSLGLIKNTGELFF. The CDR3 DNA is TGTGCCAGCAGTCTGGGACTAATCAAGAACACCGGGGAGCTGTTTTTT.

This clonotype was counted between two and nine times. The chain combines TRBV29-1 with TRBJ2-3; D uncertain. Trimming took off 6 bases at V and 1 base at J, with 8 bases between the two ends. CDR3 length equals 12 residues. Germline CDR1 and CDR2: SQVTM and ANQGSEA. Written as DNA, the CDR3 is TGCAGCGTCATGCTCGGCACAGATACGCAGTATTTT. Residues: CSVMLGTDTQYF.